Following are 23 T cell receptor beta chains from one sample sequenced in a study of CD8+CD57+ T cells in acquired aplastic anemia. Profiling that covered TCR beta VDJ and CDR3 relied on genomic DNA as its template. MiXCR was run by TCRdb on the reads, yielding one entry per CDR3 protein. The data contain 180,000 or so distinct CDR3 sequences, over 40% of them seen just once; the ten biggest clones take up 1.8%. Patients sequenced had flow cytometry evidence of CD8+CD57+ cell expansion. Sequencing was carried out using sorted CD4+, CD8+, or CD8+CD57+ T cells (not recorded which) from PBMCs. Receptor source: a human donor with aplastic anemia.

This clonotype was seen repeatedly, ten times or more. The rearrangement joins TRBV19 to TRBJ1-2; D not resolved. CDR3 length equals 12 residues. The germline CDR1 and CDR2 sequences are LNHDA and SQIVND (reference sequence). Trimming took off 7 bases at V and 0 bases at J, with 6 bases between the two ends. CDR3 residues: CASTFANYGYTF. DNA of the CDR3: TGTGCCAGTACTTTCGCTAACTATGGCTACACCTTC.

Remarks on this clonotype: A single base separates this from a much larger clone, so it may be a read error. The chain combines TRBV4-1 with TRBJ1-1; D not resolved. This CDR3 has 16 amino acids. Germline lookup yields CDR1 MGHRA and CDR2 YSYEKL. Trimming pared 6 bases from V and 5 bases from J, leaving 22 bases between. The CDR3 nucleotides are TGCGCCAGCAGACGGGTGGTCTTGGTAGGTTTGACTGAAGCTTTCTTT. It is translated as CASRRVVLVGLTEAFF.

This clonotype was recorded a few times. The chain employs TRBV4-1 and TRBJ1-2, with D tentatively TRBD1 (6 bases). Trimming removed 3 bases from V and 0 bases from J, with 23 bases in between. The germline V gene has CDR1 MGHRA and CDR2 YSYEKL. CDR3 length equals 19 residues. The CDR3 region is CASSQPIRGLKHTNYGYTF. DNA for the CDR3: TGCGCCAGCAGCCAGCCCATCAGGGGCCTTAAACATACTAACTATGGCTACACCTTC.

This chain uses TRBV4-1 with TRBJ2-6; D perhaps matches TRBD1 (7 bases). Germline assignment: CDR1 MGHRA and CDR2 YSYEKL. Trimming left V 7 bases short and J 0 bases short, with 13 bases between. The CDR3 covers 16 residues. As DNA, the CDR3 is TGCGCCAGCACTCAGGGGGGCGGCTCTGGGGCCAACGTCCTGACTTTC. Amino acids: CASTQGGGSGANVLTF.

This chain connects TRBV5-1 to TRBJ2-7; 7 positions match TRBD1. This CDR3 is 16 amino acids long. Germline V lookup: CDR1 SGHRS, CDR2 YFSETQ. V was clipped by 0 bases and J by 2 bases; unmatched bases: 8. The CDR3 protein is CASSLDGTASTYEQYF. CDR3 nucleotide sequence: TGCGCCAGCAGCTTGGACGGGACAGCCTCAACCTACGAGCAGTACTTC.

V gene TRBV7-2 combines with J gene TRBJ2-3; D gene unclear. CDR1 and CDR2 from the germline V gene are SGHTA and FQGNSA. This CDR3 has 11 residues. V was trimmed by 5 bases and J by 8 bases, leaving 8 bases between them. The CDR3 is CASSRASTQYF. CDR3 nucleotides: TGTGCCAGCAGCAGAGCGAGTACGCAGTATTTT.

This clonotype was recorded at least ten times. The chain joins TRBV7-2 to TRBJ2-7; TRBD1 aligns across 7 bases. The length of the CDR3 is 15 residues. The V gene's germline CDR1 is SGHTA and CDR2 FQGNSA. V gave up 5 bases and J gave up 3 bases; unmatched junction bases: 10. The chain's CDR3 is CASSPRTGVGYEQYF. As DNA, the CDR3 is TGTGCCAGCAGCCCTCGGACAGGTGTTGGCTACGAGCAGTACTTC. Drawing the rest from reference TRBV7-2 and TRBJ2-7, the complete variable domain is GAGVSQSPSNKVTEKGKDVELRCDPISGHTALYWYRQSLGQGLEFLIYFQGNSAPDKSGLPSDRFSAERTGGSVSTLTIQRTQQEDSAVYLCASSPRTGVGYEQYFGPGTRLTVT.

V is TRBV7-9 and J is TRBJ2-3; D call uncertain. The CDR3 spans 12 residues. Germline loops: CDR1 SEHNR, CDR2 FQNEAQ (reference sequence). Trimming pared 5 bases from V and 5 bases from J, leaving 8 bases between. CDR3 bases: TGTGCCAGCAGCGACTTACTAGATACGCAGTATTTT. Translation gives CASSDLLDTQYF.

The sample holds many counts of this clonotype. This sequence joins TRBV2 and TRBJ1-3, with no clear D. The CDR3 is 13 residues long. V was shortened by 7 bases and J by 5 bases, with 12 bases between the two germline ends. Germline values: CDR1 SNHLY, CDR2 FYNNEI. The CDR3 DNA follows: TGTGCCAGCATGGAGGGCAGTAGAAACACCATATATTTT. This sequence encodes CASMEGSRNTIYF.

V is TRBV6-1 and J is TRBJ1-2, with TRBD1 identical over 7 bases. Germline CDR1 is MNHNS and CDR2 is SASEGT. The J segment lost 8 bases and the V segment lost 2 bases, leaving 11 bases of the junction unmatched. The CDR3 is made up of 15 amino acids. The DNA for the CDR3 is TGTGCCAGCAGTGAACAACCCCGGGACAGTCAGGGCTACACCTTC. The encoded protein is CASSEQPRDSQGYTF.

At least ten counts were recorded for this clonotype. The J gene is TRBJ2-2, the V gene TRBV7-2; tentatively, D is TRBD2 (6 bases). The ends were cut back, 5 bases at V and 1 base at J, with 14 bases in the middle. This CDR3 comprises 16 residues. CDR1 and CDR2 (germline): SGHTA, FQGNSA. The CDR3 coding sequence is TGTGCCAGCAGCCCCCGGGGTAGCGGGAACACCGGGGAGCTGTTTTTT. This translates into CASSPRGSGNTGELFF.

Ten or more counts support this clonotype. The chain recombines TRBV7-2 with TRBJ2-5; 8 positions match TRBD2. CDR1 and CDR2 (germline): SGHTA, FQGNSA. The CDR3 runs to 17 residues. Germline trimming cut 4 bases from V and 4 bases from J; bases unmatched to any gene: 14. CDR3: CASSSLLAEGPTETQYF. In DNA, the CDR3 is TGTGCCAGCAGCTCGTTACTAGCGGAAGGCCCTACAGAGACCCAGTACTTC.

This clonotype was counted many times. V and J are TRBV19 and TRBJ1-2; 8 bases agree with TRBD1. CDR1 is LNHDA, CDR2 SQIVND, per germline (reference sequence). The ends lost 5 bases at V and 6 bases at J; junction bases unmatched: 14. The CDR3 consists of 16 residues. CDR3 sequence: CASSLYRTGRSDGYTF. The DNA of the CDR3 is TGTGCCAGTAGTCTCTACCGGACAGGGAGGTCGGATGGCTACACCTTC. Full variable domain (remainder filled in from reference TRBV19 and TRBJ1-2): DGGITQSPKYLFRKEGQNVTLSCEQNLNHDAMYWYRQDPGQGLRLIYYSQIVNDFQKGDIAEGYSVSREKKESFPLTVTSAQKNPTAFYLCASSLYRTGRSDGYTFGSGTRLTVV.

The chain couples TRBV24-1 to TRBJ2-1, with 8 nucleotides matching TRBD2. The germline V gene has CDR1 KGHDR and CDR2 SFDVKD. The CDR3 has 14 residues. With V trimmed by 9 bases and J by 5 bases, 8 bases remained unmatched. CDR3: CATATGGIHNEQFF. CDR3 nucleotide sequence: TGTGCCACCGCCACGGGGGGGATTCACAATGAGCAGTTCTTC.

The J gene is TRBJ1-2, the V gene TRBV10-2; D is unresolved. The germline gives CDR1 WSHSY, CDR2 SAAADI. The CDR3 totals 13 residues. The V end lost 6 bases, the J end lost 4 bases, and 12 bases lay between the germline ends. DNA of the CDR3: TGCGCCAGCAGGGAGACCGGTATCTATGGCTACACCTTC. This sequence encodes CASRETGIYGYTF.

CDR3 in amino acids: CSAKRGAHTDTQYF. In DNA, the CDR3 is TGCAGTGCCAAGAGGGGGGCCCACACAGATACGCAGTATTTT. The chain links TRBV20-1 to TRBJ2-3; TRBD1 or TRBD2 may be the D gene (6 bases each). Deletions cut 6 bases from V and 2 bases from J, with 15 bases between. The CDR3 length is 14 residues. Germline V CDR1 and CDR2: DFQATT, SNEGSKA (reference sequence).

This clonotype was counted at least ten times. The CDR3 loop reads CASGNGQGNEKLFF. CDR3 sequence (DNA): TGTGCCAGCGGGAACGGGCAGGGGAATGAAAAACTGTTTTTT. The V and J genes are TRBV2 and TRBJ1-4; possibly TRBD1 for D (6 bases). CDR1 is SNHLY, CDR2 FYNNEI, per germline. V was clipped by 8 bases and J by 5 bases, with 15 bases between them. This CDR3 has 14 amino acids.

The V call is TRBV19, the J call TRBJ1-5; 7 nucleotides line up with TRBD1. CDR1 LNHDA and CDR2 SQIVND come from the germline V gene (reference sequence). The V and J ends lost 6 bases and 0 bases, in that order; junction bases with no gene match: 2. There are 14 residues in the CDR3. DNA for the CDR3: TGTGCCAGTAGCGGGACAGATAGCAATCAGCCCCAGCATTTT. Translated: CASSGTDSNQPQHF.

The chain links TRBV19 to TRBJ1-6, with D maybe TRBD1 (5 bases). V was clipped by 7 bases and J by 11 bases, with 18 bases between them. Germline CDR1 LNHDA, CDR2 SQIVND (reference sequence). The CDR3 has 14 residues. The CDR3 region is CASTQTAQNTPLHF. Written as DNA, the CDR3 is TGTGCCAGTACCCAGACAGCCCAAAATACACCCCTCCACTTT.

This chain joins TRBV29-1 and TRBJ2-7; 11 positions agree with TRBD1. Germline CDR1 reads SQVTM; CDR2 reads ANQGSEA. Losses at the gene ends were 6 bases for V and 5 bases for J; bases not matched to a gene: 0. This CDR3 contains 11 residues. The DNA of the CDR3 is TGCAGCGTGGGACAGGGGGACGAGCAGTACTTC. This encodes CSVGQGDEQYF.

This clonotype was recorded at least ten times. This rearrangement joins TRBV5-6 to TRBJ1-2; 8 bases are shared with TRBD1. Germline V gene sequence: CDR1 SGHDT, CDR2 YYEEEE. Trimming at V came to 5 bases and at J to 8 bases, leaving 11 bases not matched to a gene. The CDR3 covers 14 residues. The chain's CDR3 is CASSQGQGTNGYTF. CDR3 in DNA: TGTGCCAGCAGTCAAGGACAGGGAACTAACGGCTACACCTTC.

The rearrangement links TRBV3-1 to TRBJ2-3; 11 nucleotides align to TRBD2. J lost 5 bases, V lost 1 base, and 2 bases had no gene match. Germline V gene sequence: CDR1 LGHDT, CDR2 YNNKEL (reference sequence). This CDR3 region has 15 residues. The CDR3 reads CASSQAGLAGDTQYF. CDR3 nucleotides: TGTGCCAGCAGCCAAGCAGGACTAGCGGGAGATACGCAGTATTTT.

The chain is built from TRBV12-3 or TRBV12-4 and TRBJ1-4, with D possibly TRBD1 on 6 matching bases. V lost 2 bases, J lost 0 bases, and 13 bases lay in between. The CDR3 spans 17 residues. CDR3 coding DNA: TGTGCCAGCAGTTTAACTATAGGGGGGGCAACTAATGAAAAACTGTTTTTT. Protein sequence: CASSLTIGGATNEKLFF.